This TCR beta chain was identified in a study of T-cell reconstitution after alpha-beta-depleted transplantation in children. V dropped 2 bases and J dropped 4 bases, with 14 bases sitting between them. This CDR3 contains 15 residues. CDR1 is LGHNA, CDR2 YSLEER, per germline. Unique molecular identifiers tagged the TCRbeta library. TCRdb recomputed calls from the PCR reads with MiXCR, one row per CDR3 protein. The table has about 360,000 distinct CDR3 sequences, roughly 15% seen once. This receptor was identified in a human donor who donated a stem cell graft to a child with Fanconi anemia. The sequencing here drew on PBMCs, taken from the stem cell graft. V usage is TRBV4-3 and J usage is TRBJ2-5; D may be TRBD2 (5 bases). In nucleotides, the CDR3 is TGCGCCAGCAGCCAACTGCTCAGCGGTCGAGAGACCCAGTACTTC. Protein: CASSQLLSGRETQYF.